The T cell receptor (beta chain) described here comes from a study of CD8 T cells in Susac syndrome. Study-level findings and limits: As acknowledged by the study, its TCR sequencing and HLA analysis included a relatively small number of individuals.

Sequencing of TCR beta was undertaken in CD8+ and CD4+ T cells derived from blood. Isolation of CD8+ and CD4+ T cells was performed negatively, whereas enrichment of TEMRA cells was done by FACS. A quantity of about 0.5 to 1 ug RNA underwent reverse transcription using random hexamers. Each CDR3 protein is one row after TCRdb ran MiXCR on the immunoSEQ multiplex PCR reads. This table has 250,000 or so distinct CDR3 sequences, roughly 95% appearing once. In regard to this clonotype: The antigen is undetermined.

The sequence derives from a human donor with multiple sclerosis. The source material was CD4+ T cells from PBMCs.

CDR3 DNA: TGTGCCAGCATGGGACAGGGGAAAAACATTCAGTACTTC. Its protein product is CASMGQGKNIQYF. The V and J genes are TRBV3-1 and TRBJ2-4, with 10 bases identical to TRBD1. This CDR3 contains 13 residues. Germline CDR1 is LGHDT and CDR2 is YNNKEL (reference sequence). V was clipped by 7 bases and J by 4 bases; unmatched bases: 1.